This T cell receptor (beta chain) was profiled in a study of blood T cells in healthy people across ages. This clonotype has a handful of counts. Combining a sample-barcoded 5' primer with a J-beta primer mix, a second PCR ran for roughly 7 to 12 cycles. Paired-end reads containing CDR3 totaled no fewer than 2.5 million for each sample. TCRdb used MiXCR to reprocess the 5' RACE reads, holding one entry per CDR3 protein. The table includes about 670,000 distinct CDR3 sequences, more than 45% detected once. This CDR3 region has 12 residues. V shed 1 base and J shed 11 bases, with 11 bases lying between them. CDR1 SGHTA and CDR2 FQGNSA come from the germline V gene.

J is TRBJ2-5 and V is TRBV7-2; D possibly uses TRBD1 or TRBD2 (6 bases each). Sequencing was carried out using blood. The TCR originated in a woman older than 75 in good health. The chain's CDR3 is CASSLVGGQQYF. The CDR3 DNA reads TGTGCCAGCAGCTTAGTGGGGGGCCAGCAGTACTTC.